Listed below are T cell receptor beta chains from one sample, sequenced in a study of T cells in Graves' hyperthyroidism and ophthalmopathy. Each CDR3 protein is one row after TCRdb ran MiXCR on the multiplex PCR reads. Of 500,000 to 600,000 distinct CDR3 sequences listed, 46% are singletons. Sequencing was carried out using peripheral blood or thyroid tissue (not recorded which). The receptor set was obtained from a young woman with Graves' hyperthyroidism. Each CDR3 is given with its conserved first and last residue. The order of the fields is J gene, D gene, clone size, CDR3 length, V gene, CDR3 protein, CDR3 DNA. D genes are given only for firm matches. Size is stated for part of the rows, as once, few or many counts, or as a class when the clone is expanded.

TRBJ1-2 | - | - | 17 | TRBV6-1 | CASTAAGEVISGRGYTF | TGTGCCAGCACGGCGGCAGGCGAGGTTATCAGTGGACGTGGTTACACCTTC
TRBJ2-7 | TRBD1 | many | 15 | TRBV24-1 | CATSDPGGRSYEQYF | TGTGCCACCAGTGATCCAGGGGGTCGCTCCTACGAGCAGTACTTC
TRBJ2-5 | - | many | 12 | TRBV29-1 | CSVEGLQETQYF | TGCAGCGTTGAAGGGCTACAAGAGACCCAGTACTTC
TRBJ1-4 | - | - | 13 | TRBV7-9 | CASSYGGAEKLFF | TGTGCCAGCAGCTACGGGGGGGCTGAAAAACTGTTTTTT
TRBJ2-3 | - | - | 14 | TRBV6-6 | CASSYRGSGDTQYF | TGTGCCAGCAGTTACCGAGGGAGCGGAGATACGCAGTATTTT
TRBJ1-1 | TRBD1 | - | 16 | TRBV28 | CATSSRGQALNTEAFF | TGTGCCACCAGCAGTAGGGGACAGGCTCTGAACACTGAAGCTTTCTTT
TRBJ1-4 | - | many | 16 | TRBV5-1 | CASSLGGHSGSEKLFF | TGCGCCAGCAGCTTGGGGGGACACTCGGGAAGTGAAAAACTGTTTTTT
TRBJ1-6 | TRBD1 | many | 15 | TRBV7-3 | CASSLTGGGNSPLHF | TGTGCCAGCAGCTTAACAGGGGGCGGAAATTCACCCCTCCACTTT
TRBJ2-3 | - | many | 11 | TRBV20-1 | CSASLVDTQYF | TGCAGTGCTAGTTTGGTCGATACGCAGTATTTT
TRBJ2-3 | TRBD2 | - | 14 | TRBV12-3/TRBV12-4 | CASSHGLGTDTQYF | TGTGCCAGCAGTCATGGACTAGGCACAGATACGCAGTATTTT
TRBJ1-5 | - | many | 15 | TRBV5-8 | CASSPGDNSNQPQHF | TGTGCCAGCAGCCCGGGAGACAATAGCAATCAGCCCCAGCATTTT
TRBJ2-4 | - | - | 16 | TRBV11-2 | CASTPESAAAKNIQYF | TGTGCCAGCACACCGGAGAGCGCGGCGGCCAAAAACATTCAGTACTTC
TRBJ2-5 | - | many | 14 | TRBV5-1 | CASSQRTEEETQYF | TGCGCCAGCAGCCAACGGACAGAAGAAGAGACCCAGTACTTC
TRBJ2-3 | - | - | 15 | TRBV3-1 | CASSQAPGYTDTQYF | TGTGCCAGCAGCCAAGCCCCAGGGTACACAGATACGCAGTATTTT
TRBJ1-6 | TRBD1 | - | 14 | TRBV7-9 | CASTQGQSNSPLHF | TGTGCCAGCACCCAGGGACAGAGTAATTCACCCCTCCACTTT
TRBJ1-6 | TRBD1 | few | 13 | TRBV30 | CAWSEGADSPLHF | TGTGCCTGGAGCGAGGGGGCCGATTCACCCCTCCACTTT
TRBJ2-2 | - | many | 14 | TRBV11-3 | CASSADRNTGELFF | TGTGCCAGCAGCGCGGACAGGAACACCGGGGAGCTGTTTTTT
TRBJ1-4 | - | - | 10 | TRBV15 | CAPNNEKLFF | TGTGCCCCAAATAATGAAAAACTGTTTTTT
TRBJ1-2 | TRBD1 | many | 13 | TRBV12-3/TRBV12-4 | CASRRQGGYGYTF | TGTGCCAGCAGACGACAGGGAGGCTATGGCTACACCTTC
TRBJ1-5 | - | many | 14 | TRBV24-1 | CATSDLSGHQPQHF | TGTGCCACCAGTGATTTGTCTGGTCATCAGCCCCAGCATTTT
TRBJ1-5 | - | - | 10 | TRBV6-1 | CASAARHQHF | TGTGCCAGTGCGGCGCGCCACCAGCATTTT
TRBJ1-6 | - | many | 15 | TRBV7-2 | CASSFLGRGGAPLHF | TGTGCCAGCAGCTTCCTCGGACGAGGGGGTGCACCCCTCCACTTT
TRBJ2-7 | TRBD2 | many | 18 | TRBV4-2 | CASSHHGTSGRTSYEQYF | TGTGCCAGCAGCCATCATGGGACTAGCGGGAGAACATCCTACGAGCAGTACTTC
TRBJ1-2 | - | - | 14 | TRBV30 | CAWSGGDGSYGYTF | TGTGCCTGGAGTGGAGGGGACGGTAGCTATGGCTACACCTTC
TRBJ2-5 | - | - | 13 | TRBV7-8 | CASSLDWDQPQYF | TGTGCCAGCAGCTTAGATTGGGATCAGCCCCAGTACTTC
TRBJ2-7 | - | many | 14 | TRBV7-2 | CASRNRDRSYEQYF | TGTGCCAGCCGTAACCGGGACCGGTCCTACGAGCAGTACTTC
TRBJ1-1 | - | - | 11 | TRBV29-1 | CSVETGRLAFF | TGCAGCGTGGAAACAGGGAGGTTGGCTTTCTTT
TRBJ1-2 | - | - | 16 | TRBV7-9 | CASSLVGSGWGNGYTF | TGTGCCAGCAGCTTAGTAGGGTCCGGATGGGGCAATGGCTACACCTTC
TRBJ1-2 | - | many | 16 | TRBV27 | CASSLSPADTNYGYTF | TGTGCCAGCAGTTTATCCCCGGCAGATACTAACTATGGCTACACCTTC
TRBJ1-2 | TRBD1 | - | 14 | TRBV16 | CASSQSKTGYGYTF | TGTGCCAGCAGCCAATCGAAGACAGGGTACGGCTACACCTTC
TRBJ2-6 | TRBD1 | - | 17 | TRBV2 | CASSTGTGLSGANVLTF | TGTGCCAGCAGTACCGGGACAGGGCTCTCTGGGGCCAACGTCCTGACTTTC
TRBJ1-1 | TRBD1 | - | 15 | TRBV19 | CASRTGTAMNTEAFF | TGTGCCAGTAGGACCGGGACAGCAATGAACACTGAAGCTTTCTTT
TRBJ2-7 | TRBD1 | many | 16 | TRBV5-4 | CASSLAPTGGRNEQYF | TGTGCCAGCAGCTTGGCACCGACAGGGGGTAGGAACGAGCAGTACTTC
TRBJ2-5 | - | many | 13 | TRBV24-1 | CATSEGSQETQYF | TGTGCCACCAGCGAAGGATCCCAAGAGACCCAGTACTTC
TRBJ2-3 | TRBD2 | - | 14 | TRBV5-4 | CASSLPGLGYEQYF | TGTGCCAGCAGCTTACCGGGACTAGGGTACGAGCAGTATTTT
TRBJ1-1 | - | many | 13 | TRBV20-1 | CSANGGSITEAFF | TGCAGTGCTAATGGGGGCAGCATCACTGAAGCTTTCTTT
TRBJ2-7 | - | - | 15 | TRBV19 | CASQTLRDGSYEQYF | TGTGCCAGCCAAACCCTCCGGGACGGTTCCTACGAGCAGTACTTC
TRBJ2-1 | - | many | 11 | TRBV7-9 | CASSQGNEQFF | TGTGCCAGCAGCCAAGGTAATGAGCAGTTCTTC